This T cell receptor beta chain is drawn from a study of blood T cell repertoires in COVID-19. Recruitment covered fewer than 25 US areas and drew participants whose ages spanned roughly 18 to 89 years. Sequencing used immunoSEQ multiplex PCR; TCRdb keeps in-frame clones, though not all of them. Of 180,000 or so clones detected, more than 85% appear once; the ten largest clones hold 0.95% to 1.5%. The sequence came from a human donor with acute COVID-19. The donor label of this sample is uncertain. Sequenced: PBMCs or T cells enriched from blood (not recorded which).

The CDR3 loop reads CSVVRGTSPYNEQFF. CDR3 coding DNA: TGCAGCGTTGTAAGGGGGACTAGCCCCTACAATGAGCAGTTCTTC. V gene TRBV29-1 combines with J gene TRBJ2-1; 9 bases match TRBD2. Germline V gene data show CDR1 as SQVTM and CDR2 as ANQGSEA. With 4 bases clipped from V and 2 bases from J, the junction kept 6 bases outside the gene matches. This CDR3 spans 15 amino acids.